The following is a T cell receptor beta chain sequence with its context. Its specific antigen is unknown. Per-base quality was not reported, and no clone a single base away is much larger than it. TCRbeta CDR3 regions were amplified from genomic DNA by means of the immunoSEQ Assay, a bias-controlled multiplex PCR. Per the authors' processing: The number of nucleated cells in each sample was estimated by amplification of reference gene primers within the assay. To quantify the absolute abundance of each unique TCRbeta CDR3 rearrangement, sequence reads were collapsed and filtered. For each sample, productive Simpson clonality was calculated by taking the square root of Simpson's diversity index across productive rearrangements. Sourced from immuneACCESS, this table was stored by TCRdb with only in-frame sequences that have V and J called. A share of the clones is absent; for the studies checked, an unresolved V gene accounts for under half, and the remainder has no known explanation. V and J calls plus clone size are reproduced from that table; the DNA served to infer D and trimming. For this sample there are fewer than 500,000 clones; roughly nine tenths appear just once. The ten largest clones represent about 0.65% of the sample.

In the prospective study, participants were roughly 18 to 100 years old, resided in fewer than 25 geographic areas of the United States, and were enrolled through a virtual design. To assign participants to cohorts, the prospective study relied on clinical history that participants themselves reported in a screening survey and a study questionnaire. For ImmuneRACE Cohort 3, a participant was defined as recovered based on two consecutive negative NP/OP PCR tests, clearance by a healthcare professional, or resolution of symptoms. In the prospective study, mobile phlebotomists collected whole blood, serum and a nasopharyngeal or oropharyngeal swab from each participant. Participants in the prospective study had the option to provide additional blood draws and questionnaires over a roughly 2-month period. Before DNA extraction, blood samples from the prospective study were shipped at room temperature or frozen.

The CDR3 sequence holds 12 residues, the cysteine and phenylalanine included. The entry retains the CDR3 DNA only, 36 bases that are in frame from base 1. V loses 3 bases of germline sequence and J loses 9 bases, and the interval between the two ends is 11 bases. This record belongs to a study of blood T cell repertoires in COVID-19 (dated by TCRdb to 2018 to 2020). Some background on the complete study: Collaborator samples came from the United States, Italy and Spain and covered acute and convalescent phases of COVID-19. The material from the prospective study consisted of cDNA or gDNA derived from T cells, B-cell-depleted T cells, or PBMCs. Subjects who had been exposed to COVID-19, were actively infected with it, or had recovered from it provided the deeply sampled blood TCRbeta repertoires that made up the dataset. The repertoires were made available in a free public database intended to serve as a resource for research on the immune response to SARS-CoV-2. The samples were drawn from the first 160 participants of the ongoing ImmuneRACE study and from 950 to 1,500 subjects provided by 6 global collaborators. A de-identified subject ID, COVID-19 status, age in years and sex were almost always included in the sample metadata. Where HLA class I and class II types were available, the types were taken from metadata supplied by the sample provider, not from assay-based typing. Findings and caveats that apply to the study as a whole: How much clinical and demographic metadata was included differed by source and by participant, and the metadata was provided uncurated.

The specimen was PBMCs or T cells enriched from blood (not recorded which). The receptor was isolated from a woman aged 18-30 years who had recovered from COVID-19. The rearranged segments are TRBV12-3 or TRBV12-4 and TRBJ1-1; TRBD1 might be the D gene, on 6 matching bases. The encoded CDR3 is CASSFLDRKAFF. In nucleotides, the sequence is TGTGCCAGCAGTTTCCTGGACAGAAAAGCTTTCTTT.